The 19 T cell receptor beta chains below were found in one sample sequenced in a study of CD4 T cells in relation to SARS-CoV-2 and coronaviruses. Assay used: immunoSEQ multiplex PCR; TCRdb lists only in-frame clones, some missing. The sample comprises tens of thousands of clones, 84% of which are singletons, and 0.95% to 1.5% rests with the top ten. These receptors have no known antigen. The sample was naive CD4+ T cells from PBMCs, cultured in vitro. Subset defined: naive CD4+ T cells isolated by negative enrichment. The receptors originated from an adult with COVID-19.

The chain recombines TRBV7-2 with TRBJ1-1, with 8 bases matching TRBD1. This CDR3 region has 13 residues. The germline V gene encodes CDR1 SGHTA and CDR2 FQGNSA. Trimming at V came to 5 bases and at J to 7 bases, leaving 6 bases not matched to a gene. CDR3 protein: CASSTDRVFEAFF. CDR3 nucleotide sequence: TGTGCCAGCAGCACGGACAGGGTCTTTGAAGCTTTCTTT.

The chain has TRBV29-1 and TRBJ2-7; D is unclear. V lost 6 bases and J lost 0, with 15 bases in between. Looked up from germline, CDR1 is SQVTM and CDR2 is ANQGSEA. The CDR3 totals 14 residues. CDR3 in DNA: TGCAGCGTCATACAGCCCCAGAGCTCCTACGAGCAGTACTTC. Translating it yields CSVIQPQSSYEQYF.

This chain uses TRBV24-1 with TRBJ2-1; no clear D gene. The CDR3 loop spans 17 amino acids. Trimming left V 3 bases short and J 0 bases short, with 14 bases between. Germline lookup yields CDR1 KGHDR and CDR2 SFDVKD. CDR3 loop: CATSDRLVTSSYNEQFF. The CDR3 nucleotides are TGTGCCACCAGTGATCGCCTCGTAACGAGCTCCTACAATGAGCAGTTCTTC.

The chain carries TRBV6-5 and TRBJ1-1; D unresolved. The CDR3 is made up of 14 amino acids. Looked up from germline, CDR1 is MNHEY and CDR2 is SVGAGI. With 0 bases removed from V and 1 base from J, the gap between germline ends came to 6 bases. CDR3 DNA: TGTGCCAGCAGTTACTCCGACGAGAACACTGAAGCTTTCTTT. This translates into CASSYSDENTEAFF.

The chain joins TRBV18 to TRBJ2-1, with TRBD2 matching over 7 bases. In germline, CDR1 is KGHSH, CDR2 LQKENI. The length of the CDR3 is 15 residues. The V segment lost 3 bases and the J segment 4 bases; nucleotides outside the gene matches: 6. The CDR3 protein is CASSPGRERYNEQFF. CDR3 nucleotides: TGTGCCAGCTCACCTGGGAGGGAGAGGTACAATGAGCAGTTCTTC.

A few counts support this clone. J is TRBJ1-4 and V is TRBV6-1; TRBD1 matches 7 bases. The V segment lost 6 bases and the J segment 5 bases; nucleotides outside the gene matches: 12. Germline-derived CDR1 and CDR2 are MNHNS and SASEGT. CDR3 length: 16 amino acids. The CDR3: CASRETGTEMNEKLFF. The CDR3 DNA is TGTGCCAGCAGGGAAACCGGGACAGAAATGAATGAAAAACTGTTTTTT.

The genes are TRBV15 and TRBJ1-5; no clear D gene. Trimming removed 1 base from V and 0 bases from J, with 4 bases in between. The CDR3 length is 14 residues. From germline, CDR1 is LNHNV and CDR2 YYDKDF (reference sequence). CDR3 amino acids: CATSRAGSNQPQHF. CDR3 DNA: TGTGCCACCAGCAGAGCTGGTAGCAATCAGCCCCAGCATTTT.

The chain combines TRBV5-1 with TRBJ1-3; D not resolved. This CDR3 spans 13 amino acids. CDR1 and CDR2 from the germline V gene are SGHRS and YFSETQ. V shed 4 bases and J shed 0 bases, with 5 bases lying between them. In DNA form, the CDR3 reads TGCGCCAGCAGCACCGACTCTGGAAACACCATATATTTT. Its translation: CASSTDSGNTIYF. The full variable domain, its missing parts supplied by reference TRBV5-1 and TRBJ1-3, is KAGVTQTPRYLIKTRGQQVTLSCSPISGHRSVSWYQQTPGQGLQFLFEYFSETQRNKGNFPGRFSGRQFSNSRSEMNVSTLELGDSALYLCASSTDSGNTIYFGEGSWLTVV.

The chain is built from TRBV27 and TRBJ1-5; 8 positions agree with TRBD1. With V trimmed by 5 bases and J by 4 bases, 13 bases remained unmatched. Germline CDR1 and CDR2: MNHEY and SMNVEV (reference sequence). The CDR3 runs 17 residues. This CDR3 reads CASSPRTGPLINQPQHF. The CDR3 DNA sequence: TGTGCCAGCAGTCCGCGGACAGGGCCCCTAATTAATCAGCCCCAGCATTTT.

The V and J genes are TRBV11-3 and TRBJ2-5; 8 nucleotides line up with TRBD1. CDR1 is SGHNT, CDR2 YENEEA, per germline. The CDR3 spans 15 residues. The junction had 4 bases not matched to a gene; V was cut back by 3 bases and J by 1 base. CDR3 nucleotide sequence: TGTGCCAGCAGCTTTGGGACAGGAAGCCAAGAGACCCAGTACTTC. Its protein product is CASSFGTGSQETQYF.

The rearrangement joins TRBV6-5 to TRBJ2-3; TRBD1 agrees at 7 bases. CDR3 length equals 13 residues. V dropped 8 bases and J dropped 2; count of bases not matched to a gene: 4. Germline CDR1 MNHEY, CDR2 SVGAGI. The CDR3 DNA reads TGTGCCAGCGGGGGACAGAACACAGATACGCAGTATTTT. It is translated as CASGGQNTDTQYF.

This clone was detected only a few times. V and J are TRBV5-5 and TRBJ2-7; no definite D call. CDR3 length equals 12 residues. CDR1 is SGHKS, CDR2 YYEKEE, per germline (reference sequence). With 6 bases removed from V and 2 bases from J, the gap between germline ends came to 9 bases. The CDR3 bases are TGTGCCAGCATTGGGGAAGCCTACGAGCAGTACTTC. Amino acid sequence: CASIGEAYEQYF.

The chain joins TRBV28 to TRBJ2-1; D is possibly TRBD2 (5 bases). Germline lookup yields CDR1 MDHEN and CDR2 SYDVKM. The V end was cut by 5 bases, the J end by 10 bases, with 15 bases between. The CDR3 totals 13 residues. In nucleotides, the CDR3 is TGTGCCAGCAGTCCGTTGGGTGAGCGGGAGCAGTTCTTC. Encoded protein: CASSPLGEREQFF.

The rearrangement uses TRBV2 and TRBJ2-1, with 9 bases aligning to TRBD2. Trimming removed 3 bases from V and 9 bases from J; junction bases left unmatched: 9. The CDR3 consists of 15 residues. The germline V gene has CDR1 SNHLY and CDR2 FYNNEI. The CDR3 here is CASSEPAGGYGEQFF. DNA of the CDR3: TGTGCCAGCAGTGAGCCCGCGGGAGGGTACGGTGAGCAGTTCTTC.

The chain links TRBV15 to TRBJ2-7; unclear D gene. The CDR3 extends over 13 amino acids. With 7 bases removed from V and 0 bases from J, the gap between germline ends came to 10 bases. Per the germline V gene, CDR1 is LNHNV and CDR2 is YYDKDF (reference sequence). CDR3 residues: CATTLPPSYEQYF. CDR3 nucleotides: TGTGCCACCACCCTCCCCCCCTCCTACGAGCAGTACTTC.

The genes are TRBV11-2 and TRBJ2-7; 7 bases line up with TRBD1. Germline V gives CDR1 SGHAT, CDR2 FQNNGV. The trim removed 2 bases at V and 0 bases at J, leaving 10 bases unmatched. The length of the CDR3 is 17 residues. The DNA for the CDR3 is TGTGCCAGCAGCTTATTATCCGGGACAGTCGTCTCCTACGAGCAGTACTTC. Its translation: CASSLLSGTVVSYEQYF.

The chain carries TRBV3-1 (or the pseudogene TRBV3-2) and TRBJ2-1, with 8 nucleotides matching TRBD2. V lost 2 bases, J lost 8 bases, and 11 bases stayed unmatched. Germline V lookup: CDR1 LGHDT, CDR2 YNNKEL (reference sequence). The CDR3 loop spans 16 amino acids. Here the CDR3 reads CASSQRAGEYRDEQFF. The CDR3 DNA sequence: TGTGCCAGCAGCCAACGAGCGGGAGAATATCGGGATGAGCAGTTCTTC.

The chain has TRBV4-2 and TRBJ1-5; D is perhaps TRBD1 (5 bases). Germline V lookup: CDR1 LGHNA, CDR2 YNFKEQ. The V end lost 1 base, the J end lost 3 bases, and 13 bases lay between the germline ends. This CDR3 spans 16 amino acids. In nucleotides, the CDR3 is TGTGCCAGCAGCCAAGTTGTGGGGGATGCCAATCAGCCCCAGCATTTT. Its translation: CASSQVVGDANQPQHF.

Only a few counts were recorded for this clone. The chain is built from TRBV4-1 and TRBJ2-7; D possibly corresponds to TRBD1 (6 bases). This CDR3 comprises 15 residues. The germline gives CDR1 MGHRA, CDR2 YSYEKL. V was pared by 0 bases and J by 5 bases, with 14 bases between. Here the CDR3 reads CASSQEGFSGDEQYF. DNA for the CDR3: TGCGCCAGCAGCCAAGAGGGGTTTTCAGGGGACGAGCAGTACTTC.